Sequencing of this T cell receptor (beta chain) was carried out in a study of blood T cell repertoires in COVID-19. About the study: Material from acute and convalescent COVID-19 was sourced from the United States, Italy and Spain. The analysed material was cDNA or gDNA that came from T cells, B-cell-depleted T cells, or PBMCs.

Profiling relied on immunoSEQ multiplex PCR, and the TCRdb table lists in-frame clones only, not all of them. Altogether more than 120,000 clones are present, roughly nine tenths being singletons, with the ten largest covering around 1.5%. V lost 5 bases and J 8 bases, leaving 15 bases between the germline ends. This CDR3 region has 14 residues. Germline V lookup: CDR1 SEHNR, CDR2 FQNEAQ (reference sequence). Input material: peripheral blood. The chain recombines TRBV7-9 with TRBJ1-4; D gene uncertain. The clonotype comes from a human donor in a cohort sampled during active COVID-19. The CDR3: CASSRGRVEEKLFF. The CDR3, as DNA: TGTGCCAGCAGCCGTGGGAGGGTAGAGGAAAAACTGTTTTTT.